One sample yielded the 5 T cell receptor beta chains listed below, sequenced in a study of blood T cell repertoires in COVID-19 (dated by TCRdb to about 2020). The method was the immunoSEQ multiplex PCR assay. TCRdb took this table from immuneACCESS and kept in-frame rearrangements with V and J called. Such tables lack part of the clones; where checked against another copy, unresolved V genes explain under half of the gap, and the rest is unexplained. The sample table lists around 88,000 clones, over 60% of them with a count of one. The ten largest clones add up to approximately 8.9% of the sample. The sample taken for sequencing was peripheral blood. The receptor set was obtained from a man between 45 and 60 years old who had recovered from COVID-19.

V gene TRBV27 combines with J gene TRBJ2-2; possible D gene TRBD1, 6 bases. V was clipped by 5 bases and J by 3 bases, with 10 bases between them. The length of the CDR3 is 14 residues. Germline CDR1 and CDR2: MNHEY and SMNVEV (reference sequence). CDR3 coding DNA: TGTGCCAGCAGTGCCCGGACAGACACCGGGGAGCTGTTTTTT. Translated, it gives CASSARTDTGELFF.

The DNA for the CDR3 is TGTGCCAGCAGCCAGGGACAGGGTCTAGCTAACTATGGCTACACCTTC. Protein product: CASSQGQGLANYGYTF. This chain links TRBV7-9 with TRBJ1-2; TRBD1 agrees at 9 bases. CDR1 is SEHNR, CDR2 FQNEAQ, per germline (reference sequence). The CDR3 covers 16 residues. V dropped 5 bases and J dropped 0; count of bases not matched to a gene: 7.

The chain carries TRBV4-2 and TRBJ1-2; D gene ambiguous. V shed 0 bases and J shed 4 bases, with 15 bases lying between them. The CDR3 loop spans 16 amino acids. Per the germline V gene, CDR1 is LGHNA and CDR2 is YNFKEQ. CDR3 coding DNA: TGTGCCAGCAGCCAAGATGGCACAGCCTCGCTCTATGGCTACACCTTC. Residues: CASSQDGTASLYGYTF.

V and J are TRBV16 and TRBJ1-2; tentative D call: TRBD1 (5 bases). Germline V lookup: CDR1 KGHSY, CDR2 FQNENV. V was cut by 2 bases and J by 2 bases, with 6 bases left in between. CDR3 length: 13 residues. The CDR3 reads CASSQDRNYGYTF. In nucleotides, the CDR3 is TGTGCCAGCAGCCAAGACAGAAACTATGGCTACACCTTC.

The V call is TRBV4-1, the J call TRBJ1-5; 9 bases are shared with TRBD1. This CDR3 has 13 amino acids. J gave up 6 bases and V 9 bases, and 6 bases lay outside the gene matches. The germline CDR1 and CDR2 sequences are MGHRA and YSYEKL. CDR3 amino acids: CARRTGEGQPQHF. The CDR3, as DNA: TGCGCCAGAAGGACAGGGGAAGGTCAGCCCCAGCATTTT.